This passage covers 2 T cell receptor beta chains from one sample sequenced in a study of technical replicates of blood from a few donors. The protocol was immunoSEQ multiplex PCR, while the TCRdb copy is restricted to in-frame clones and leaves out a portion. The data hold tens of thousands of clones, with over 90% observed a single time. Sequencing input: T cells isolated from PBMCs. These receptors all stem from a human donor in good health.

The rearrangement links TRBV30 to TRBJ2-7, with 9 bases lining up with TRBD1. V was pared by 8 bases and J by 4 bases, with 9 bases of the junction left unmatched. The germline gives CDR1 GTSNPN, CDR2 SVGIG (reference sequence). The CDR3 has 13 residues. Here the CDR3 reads CALRTGDYYEQYF. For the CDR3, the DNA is TGTGCCCTTAGGACAGGGGATTATTACGAGCAGTACTTC.

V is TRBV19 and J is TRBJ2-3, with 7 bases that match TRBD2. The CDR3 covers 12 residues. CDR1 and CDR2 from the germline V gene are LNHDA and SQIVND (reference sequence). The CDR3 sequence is CATSGTTDTQYF. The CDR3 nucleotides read TGTGCTACAAGCGGGACCACAGATACGCAGTATTTT.